Below are 13 T cell receptor beta chains sequenced from a single sample in a study of blood T cell repertoires in COVID-19. TCRdb's copy holds only in-frame clones and misses some; the assay was immunoSEQ multiplex PCR. The sample contains around 360,000 clones, roughly 87% of which appear only once. What was sequenced was PBMCs or T cells enriched from blood (not recorded which). Receptors were obtained from a woman between 25 and 40 years old who had recovered from COVID-19.

CDR3 region: CASSIQRSDYEQYF. For the CDR3, the DNA is TGTGCCAGTAGTATTCAGCGGTCCGACTACGAGCAGTACTTC. The chain joins TRBV19 to TRBJ2-7; the D gene is possibly TRBD2 (5 bases). This CDR3 is 14 amino acids long. Germline CDR1 LNHDA, CDR2 SQIVND (reference sequence). V lost 3 bases and J 3 bases, leaving 12 bases between the germline ends.

The chain recombines TRBV18 with TRBJ1-4; 8 bases line up with TRBD1. Losses at the gene ends were 3 bases for V and 11 bases for J; bases not matched to a gene: 11. The CDR3 has 15 residues. Per germline, CDR1 KGHSH and CDR2 LQKENI. Here the CDR3 DNA reads TGTGCCAGCTCACCCGCGACAGGGGATCGGTGGAAACTGTTTTTT. Protein sequence: CASSPATGDRWKLFF.

V usage is TRBV21-1 and J usage is TRBJ1-5; TRBD1, as called in the table, went unchecked against the DNA. TRBV21-1 is an annotated pseudogene. This CDR3 has 15 amino acids. CDR3 sequence reads: CASTKGGLQCQPQHF. In DNA, the CDR3 is TGTGCCAGCACCAAAGGGGGGCTCCAGTGTCAGCCCCAGCATTTT.

The DNA of the CDR3 is TGTGCCAGCAGTTGGTATGGGCGTGAAGCTTTCTTT. Amino acid sequence: CASSWYGREAFF. V gene TRBV28 combines with J gene TRBJ1-1; no definite D call. Germline CDR1 reads MDHEN; CDR2 reads SYDVKM. Trimming took 4 bases from V and 7 from J, leaving 10 bases between them. CDR3 length equals 12 residues.

The gene calls are TRBV7-9 and TRBJ2-2, with D perhaps TRBD1 (6 bases). CDR1 SEHNR and CDR2 FQNEAQ come from the germline V gene (reference sequence). This CDR3 has 15 residues. With 4 bases removed from V and 2 bases from J, the gap between germline ends came to 11 bases. The CDR3 sequence: CASSSQGTNTGELFF. The CDR3 DNA sequence: TGTGCCAGCAGCTCACAGGGTACCAACACCGGGGAGCTGTTTTTT.

This chain uses TRBV3-1 (or the pseudogene TRBV3-2) with TRBJ2-7; D might be TRBD1 (6 bases). V lost 3 bases and J 5 bases, leaving 11 bases between the germline ends. The germline V gene has CDR1 LGHDT and CDR2 YNNKEL (reference sequence). There are 13 residues in the CDR3. For the CDR3, the DNA is TGTGCCAGCAGCCACCAGGGGAAGAACGAGCAGTACTTC. Its protein product is CASSHQGKNEQYF.

The chain uses TRBV29-1 and TRBJ2-2; 7 nucleotides align to TRBD1. Germline loops: CDR1 SQVTM, CDR2 ANQGSEA. There are 14 residues in the CDR3. The trim removed 6 bases at V and 3 bases at J, leaving 7 bases unmatched. The CDR3 is CSVLWTGDTGELFF. The CDR3, as DNA: TGCAGCGTACTATGGACAGGAGACACCGGGGAGCTGTTTTTT.

This rearrangement joins TRBV15 to TRBJ1-5; TRBD1 agrees at 7 bases. V lost 8 bases to trimming and J lost 3 bases; unmatched junction nucleotides: 4. This CDR3 has 13 residues. Germline CDR1 and CDR2: LNHNV and YYDKDF (reference sequence). CDR3 region: CATDRDFNQPQHF. In DNA form, the CDR3 reads TGTGCCACCGACAGGGACTTCAATCAGCCCCAGCATTTT.

CDR3 loop: CASSSRTASSYEQYF. DNA for the CDR3: TGCGCCAGCAGCTCACGGACTGCAAGCTCCTACGAGCAGTACTTC. The rearrangement uses TRBV4-1 and TRBJ2-7, with D maybe TRBD2 (5 bases). This CDR3 contains 15 residues. The ends were cut back, 5 bases at V and 0 bases at J, with 14 bases in the middle. The V gene's germline CDR1 is MGHRA and CDR2 YSYEKL.

The gene calls are TRBV14 and TRBJ2-1; D uncertain. There are 14 residues in the CDR3. Trimming removed 0 bases from V and 3 bases from J, with 6 bases in between. Per the germline V gene, CDR1 is SGHDN and CDR2 is FVKESK. The CDR3, as DNA: TGTGCCAGCAGCCAAGACCTAGTCTACAATGAGCAGTTCTTC. Its translation: CASSQDLVYNEQFF.

On this clone itself: Other DNA sequences within the sample encode an identical CDR3. The chain joins TRBV28 to TRBJ2-7; D is unresolved. This CDR3 has 10 amino acids. Trimming removed 6 bases from V and 3 bases from J, with 3 bases in between. Germline CDR1 MDHEN, CDR2 SYDVKM. The CDR3 is CASSGYEQYF. The CDR3 bases are TGTGCCAGCAGCGGCTACGAGCAGTACTTC.

CDR3 sequence (DNA): TGTGCTAGTGGTTTGGTGAGGTTAGCGGGGGGGAGGGATACGCAGTATTTT. Translating gives CASGLVRLAGGRDTQYF. The chain joins TRBV12-5 to TRBJ2-3; 11 bases map to TRBD2. Germline V lookup: CDR1 LGHNT, CDR2 FRNRAP. CDR3 length: 17 residues. The J segment lost 6 bases and the V segment lost 0 bases, leaving 8 bases of the junction unmatched.

This sequence joins TRBV12-3 or TRBV12-4 and TRBJ2-5; 7 bases are shared with TRBD1. This CDR3 is built from 13 residues. With V trimmed by 6 bases and J by 5 bases, 6 bases remained unmatched. The CDR3 loop is CASRGQDRETQYF. CDR3 coding DNA: TGTGCCAGCAGAGGACAGGATAGGGAGACCCAGTACTTC.